This T cell receptor (beta chain) was profiled in a study of beta chain features in type 1 diabetes. Trimming pared 3 bases from V and 4 bases from J, leaving 16 bases between. CDR1 and CDR2 from the germline V gene are LNHNV and YYDKDF (reference sequence). The CDR3 loop spans 16 amino acids. The authors reverse transcribed all of the isolated RNA, so sequencing captured expressed TCRB transcripts. Clones were read by immunoSEQ multiplex PCR, and TCRdb kept only the in-frame ones, dropping some. This table has approximately 300,000 clones, about 11% appearing once. This TCR was sampled from a woman in her twenties or thirties in good health. The chain uses TRBV15 and TRBJ2-1; possible D gene TRBD2, 5 bases. Specimen: naive CD4+ T cells from blood. The CDR3 DNA sequence: TGTGCCACCAGCAGGGGAGCCGGATCGAGGTACAATGAGCAGTTCTTC. Its protein is CATSRGAGSRYNEQFF.